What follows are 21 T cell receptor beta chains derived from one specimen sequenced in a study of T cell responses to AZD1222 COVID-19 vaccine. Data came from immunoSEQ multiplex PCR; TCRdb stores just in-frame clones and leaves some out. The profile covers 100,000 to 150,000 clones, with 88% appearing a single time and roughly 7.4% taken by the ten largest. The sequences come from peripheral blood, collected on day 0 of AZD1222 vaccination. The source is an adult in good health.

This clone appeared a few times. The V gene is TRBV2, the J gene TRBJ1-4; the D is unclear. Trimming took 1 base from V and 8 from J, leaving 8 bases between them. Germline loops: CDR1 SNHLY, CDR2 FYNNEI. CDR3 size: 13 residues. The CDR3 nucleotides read TGTGCCAGCAGTGAAGTATCGGGCGAAAAACTGTTTTTT. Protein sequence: CASSEVSGEKLFF.

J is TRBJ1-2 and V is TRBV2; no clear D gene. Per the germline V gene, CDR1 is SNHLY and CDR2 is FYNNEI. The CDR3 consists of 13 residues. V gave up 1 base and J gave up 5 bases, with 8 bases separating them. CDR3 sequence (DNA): TGTGCCAGCAGTGAAGATTTGGCTTATGGCTACACCTTC. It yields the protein CASSEDLAYGYTF.

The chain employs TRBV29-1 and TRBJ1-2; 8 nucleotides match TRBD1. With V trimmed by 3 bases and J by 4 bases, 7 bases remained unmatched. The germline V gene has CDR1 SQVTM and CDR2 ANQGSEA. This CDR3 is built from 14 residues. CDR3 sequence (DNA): TGCAGCGTTGACCCCAGCGGGACAGGCTATGGCTACACCTTC. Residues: CSVDPSGTGYGYTF.

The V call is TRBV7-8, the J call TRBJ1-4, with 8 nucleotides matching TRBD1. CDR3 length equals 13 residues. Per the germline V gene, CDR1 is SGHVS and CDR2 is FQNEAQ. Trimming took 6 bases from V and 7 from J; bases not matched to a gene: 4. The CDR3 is CASRRTGGEKLFF. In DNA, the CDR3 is TGTGCCAGCAGACGTACAGGGGGTGAAAAACTGTTTTTT.

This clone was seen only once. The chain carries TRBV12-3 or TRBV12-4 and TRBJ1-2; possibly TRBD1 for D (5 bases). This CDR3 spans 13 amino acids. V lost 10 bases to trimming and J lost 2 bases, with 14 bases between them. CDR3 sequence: CATPRAGNYGYTF. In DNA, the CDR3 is TGTGCCACCCCACGGGCAGGGAACTATGGCTACACCTTC.

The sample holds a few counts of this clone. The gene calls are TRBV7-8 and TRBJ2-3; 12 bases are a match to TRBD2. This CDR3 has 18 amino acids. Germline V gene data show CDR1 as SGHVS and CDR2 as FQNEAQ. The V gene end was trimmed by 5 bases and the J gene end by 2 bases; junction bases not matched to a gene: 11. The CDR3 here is CASSRDSRLAGATDTQYF. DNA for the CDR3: TGTGCCAGCAGCCGGGACAGTCGACTAGCGGGGGCCACAGATACGCAGTATTTT. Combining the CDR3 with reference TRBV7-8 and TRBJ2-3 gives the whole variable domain GAGVSQSPRYKVAKRGQDVALRCDPISGHVSLFWYQQALGQGPEFLTYFQNEAQLDKSGLPSDRFFAERPEGSVSTLKIQRTQQEDSAVYLCASSRDSRLAGATDTQYFGPGTRLTVL.

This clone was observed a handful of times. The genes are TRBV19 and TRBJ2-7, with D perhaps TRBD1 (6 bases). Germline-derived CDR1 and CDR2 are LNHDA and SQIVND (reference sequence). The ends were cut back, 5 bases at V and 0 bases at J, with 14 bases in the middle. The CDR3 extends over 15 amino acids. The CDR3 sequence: CASSRSMGASYEQYF. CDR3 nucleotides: TGTGCCAGTAGTCGGTCGATGGGGGCCTCCTACGAGCAGTACTTC.

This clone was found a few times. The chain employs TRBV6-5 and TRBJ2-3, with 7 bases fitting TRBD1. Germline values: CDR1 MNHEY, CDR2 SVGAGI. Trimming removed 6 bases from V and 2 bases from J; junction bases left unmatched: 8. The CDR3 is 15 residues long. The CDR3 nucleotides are TGTGCCAGCAGCCTCCGGGACAGCGTCACAGATACGCAGTATTTT. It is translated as CASSLRDSVTDTQYF.

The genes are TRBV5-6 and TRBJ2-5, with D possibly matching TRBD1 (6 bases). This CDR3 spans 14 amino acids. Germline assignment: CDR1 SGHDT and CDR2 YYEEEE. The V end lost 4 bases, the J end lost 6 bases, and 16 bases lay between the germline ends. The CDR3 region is CASSAGPQGKTQYF. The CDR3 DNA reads TGTGCCAGCAGCGCGGGTCCTCAGGGGAAGACCCAGTACTTC.

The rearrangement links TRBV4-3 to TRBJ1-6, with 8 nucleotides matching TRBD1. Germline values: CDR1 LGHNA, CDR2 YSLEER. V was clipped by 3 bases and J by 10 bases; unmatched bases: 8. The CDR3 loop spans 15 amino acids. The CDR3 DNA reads TGCGCCAGCAGCCAGGCGGACAGGGTCGGATCACCCCTCCACTTT. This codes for CASSQADRVGSPLHF.

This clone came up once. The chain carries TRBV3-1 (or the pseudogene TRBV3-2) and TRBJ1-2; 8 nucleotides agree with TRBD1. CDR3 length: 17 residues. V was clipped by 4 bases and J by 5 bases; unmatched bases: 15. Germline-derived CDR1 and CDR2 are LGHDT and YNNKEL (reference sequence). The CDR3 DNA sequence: TGTGCCAGCAGCCCCAGACGGACAGGGAATTTCGGTTATGGCTACACCTTC. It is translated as CASSPRRTGNFGYGYTF.

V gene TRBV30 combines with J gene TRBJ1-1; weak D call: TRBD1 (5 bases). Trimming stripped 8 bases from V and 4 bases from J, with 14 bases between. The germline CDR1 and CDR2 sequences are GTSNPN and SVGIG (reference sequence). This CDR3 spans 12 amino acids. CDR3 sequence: CAGDKGITEAFF. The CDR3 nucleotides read TGTGCCGGTGATAAGGGGATCACTGAAGCTTTCTTT.

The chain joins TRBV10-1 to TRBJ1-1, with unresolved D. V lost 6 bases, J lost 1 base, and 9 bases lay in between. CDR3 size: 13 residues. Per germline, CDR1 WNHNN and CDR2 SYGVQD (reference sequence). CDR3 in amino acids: CASREGPNTEAFF. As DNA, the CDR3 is TGCGCCAGCAGAGAGGGCCCGAACACTGAAGCTTTCTTT.

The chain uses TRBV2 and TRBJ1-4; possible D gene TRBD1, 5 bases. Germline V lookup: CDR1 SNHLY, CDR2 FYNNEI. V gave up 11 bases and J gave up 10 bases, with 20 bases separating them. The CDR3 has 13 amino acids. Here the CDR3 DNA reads TGTGCCGGCGGGGCTAGGGCTGGGGGAAAACTGTTTTTT. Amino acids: CAGGARAGGKLFF.

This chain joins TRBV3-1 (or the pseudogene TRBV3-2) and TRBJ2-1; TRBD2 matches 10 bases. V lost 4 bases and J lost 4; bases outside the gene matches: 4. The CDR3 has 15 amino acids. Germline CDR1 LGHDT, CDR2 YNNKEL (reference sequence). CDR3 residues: CASSPLAGVYNEQFF. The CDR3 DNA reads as TGTGCCAGCAGCCCTCTAGCGGGAGTTTACAATGAGCAGTTCTTC.

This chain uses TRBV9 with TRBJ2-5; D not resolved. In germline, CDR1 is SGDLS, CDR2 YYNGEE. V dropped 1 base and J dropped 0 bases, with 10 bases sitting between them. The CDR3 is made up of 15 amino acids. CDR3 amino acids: CASSVNTANQETQYF. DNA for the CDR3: TGTGCCAGCAGCGTAAATACAGCCAACCAAGAGACCCAGTACTTC. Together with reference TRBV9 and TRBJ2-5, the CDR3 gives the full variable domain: DSGVTQTPKHLITATGQRVTLRCSPRSGDLSVYWYQQSLDQGLQFLIQYYNGEERAKGNILERFSAQQFPDLHSELNLSSLELGDSALYFCASSVNTANQETQYFGPGTRLLVL.

CDR3 in amino acids: CSVEGGQENIQYF. The CDR3 coding sequence is TGCAGCGTTGAAGGCGGACAGGAAAACATTCAGTACTTC. The V gene is TRBV29-1, the J gene TRBJ2-4; 7 bases fit TRBD1. CDR3 length: 13 residues. J lost 5 bases, V lost 1 base, and 2 bases had no gene match. Per the germline V gene, CDR1 is SQVTM and CDR2 is ANQGSEA.

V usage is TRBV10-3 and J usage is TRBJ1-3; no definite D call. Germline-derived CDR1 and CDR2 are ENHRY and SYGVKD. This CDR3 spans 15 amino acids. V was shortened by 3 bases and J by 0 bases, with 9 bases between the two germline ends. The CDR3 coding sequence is TGTGCCATCAGTGATGGGCAAATCTCTGGAAACACCATATATTTT. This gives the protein CAISDGQISGNTIYF.

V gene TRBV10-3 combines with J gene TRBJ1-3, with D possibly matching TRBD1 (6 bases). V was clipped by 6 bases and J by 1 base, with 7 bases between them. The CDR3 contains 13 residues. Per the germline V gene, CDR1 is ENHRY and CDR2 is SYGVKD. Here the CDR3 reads CAISGQSGNTIYF. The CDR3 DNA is TGTGCCATCAGCGGACAGTCTGGAAACACCATATATTTT.

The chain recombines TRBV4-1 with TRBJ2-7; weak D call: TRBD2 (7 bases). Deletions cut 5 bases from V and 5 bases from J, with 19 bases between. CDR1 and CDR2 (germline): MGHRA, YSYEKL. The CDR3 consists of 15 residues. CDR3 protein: CASSRLGGAWDEQYF. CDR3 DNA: TGCGCCAGCAGCAGACTAGGGGGGGCCTGGGACGAGCAGTACTTC.

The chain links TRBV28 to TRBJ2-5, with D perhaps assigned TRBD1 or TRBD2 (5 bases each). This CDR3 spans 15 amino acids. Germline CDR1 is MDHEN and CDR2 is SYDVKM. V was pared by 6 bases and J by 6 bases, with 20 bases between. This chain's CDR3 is CASRNRPGGVQTQYF. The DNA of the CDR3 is TGTGCCAGCAGGAACCGACCTGGGGGAGTCCAGACCCAGTACTTC.